One and the same sample provided the 15 T cell receptor beta chains below, sequenced in a study of OX40 agonist ivuxolimab in advanced cancers. Clones were read by immunoSEQ multiplex PCR, and TCRdb kept only the in-frame ones, dropping some. There are 55,000 to 70,000 clones in the sample; approximately 84% occur only once, and over 2% lies in the top ten. Source: CD4+ or CD8+ T cells sorted from blood, taken in a trial of the OX40 agonist ivuxolimab. These TCRs come from an adult with an advanced solid tumor such as melanoma, head and neck, liver or kidney cancer.

The V and J genes are TRBV6-6 and TRBJ1-1; the D gene is possibly TRBD1 (5 bases). The CDR3 length is 12 residues. CDR1 and CDR2 from the germline V gene are MNHNY and SVGAGI (reference sequence). V was cut by 7 bases and J by 4 bases, with 10 bases left in between. The CDR3 nucleotides are TGTGCCAGCAACAGGTGGGCCACTGAAGCTTTCTTT. Translating gives CASNRWATEAFF.

V gene TRBV5-1 combines with J gene TRBJ2-7, with 9 bases that match TRBD1. After removal of 2 bases from V and 5 bases from J, the junction contained 2 bases not matched to a gene. The CDR3 contains 13 residues. Germline lookup yields CDR1 SGHRS and CDR2 YFSETQ. CDR3 bases: TGCGCCAGCAGCTTTGGGACAGGGAACGAGCAGTACTTC. This sequence encodes CASSFGTGNEQYF.

The chain is built from TRBV12-2 and TRBJ1-2. TRBV12-2 has pseudogene status. CDR3 size: 16 residues. The CDR3 region is CASRLLRRILNYGYTF. DNA of the CDR3: TGTGCAAGTCGCCTCCTGAGGCGCATACTTAACTATGGCTACACCTTC.

The chain recombines TRBV7-9 with TRBJ1-5, with TRBD1 matching over 9 bases. Trimming took 8 bases from V and 0 from J; bases not matched to a gene: 2. The CDR3 is 14 amino acids. Per germline, CDR1 SEHNR and CDR2 FQNEAQ (reference sequence). The CDR3, as DNA: TGTGCCAGCGGGGACAGGGATAGCAATCAGCCCCAGCATTTT. This encodes CASGDRDSNQPQHF.

The rearrangement links TRBV6-5 to TRBJ2-1; 8 bases map to TRBD1. V lost 4 bases to trimming and J lost 7 bases; unmatched junction nucleotides: 12. The CDR3 spans 16 residues. The germline V gene encodes CDR1 MNHEY and CDR2 SVGAGI. This CDR3 is CASSSPWTGTGNEQFF. In DNA, the CDR3 is TGTGCCAGCAGTTCCCCCTGGACAGGGACTGGAAATGAGCAGTTCTTC.

V is TRBV19 and J is TRBJ1-1; D gene uncertain. V was pared by 4 bases and J by 7 bases, with 13 bases between. Germline V gene data show CDR1 as LNHDA and CDR2 as SQIVND (reference sequence). This CDR3 region has 13 residues. The chain's CDR3 is CASSKRSVSEAFF. DNA for the CDR3: TGTGCCAGTAGTAAGCGGTCTGTTAGTGAAGCTTTCTTT.

The J gene is TRBJ2-2, the V gene TRBV19; TRBD1 is a possible D gene (6 bases). Trimming cost V 6 bases and J 8 bases, with 13 bases left between them. Per the germline V gene, CDR1 is LNHDA and CDR2 is SQIVND (reference sequence). The CDR3 extends over 13 amino acids. CDR3 sequence: CASSSPRGGELFF. CDR3 bases: TGTGCCAGTAGCAGCCCCAGGGGAGGGGAGCTGTTTTTT.

Only one count was recorded for this clone. The chain employs TRBV7-8 and TRBJ2-2; 10 bases map to TRBD2. The CDR3 runs 17 residues. The V gene's germline CDR1 is SGHVS and CDR2 FQNEAQ. V shed 1 base and J 0 bases; nucleotides not matched to a gene: 2. The CDR3 loop is CASSLDSGGSNTGELFF. The CDR3 nucleotides read TGTGCCAGCAGCTTAGATAGCGGGGGGTCGAACACCGGGGAGCTGTTTTTT.

This chain connects TRBV9 to TRBJ2-3; D possibly corresponds to TRBD1 (6 bases). The CDR3 runs to 16 residues. The V gene's germline CDR1 is SGDLS and CDR2 YYNGEE. Trimming stripped 4 bases from V and 0 bases from J, with 15 bases between. The chain's CDR3 is CASSTRTVTSTDTQYF. The CDR3 bases are TGTGCCAGCAGCACTCGGACAGTAACTAGCACAGATACGCAGTATTTT. Supplemented by reference TRBV9 and TRBJ2-3, the full variable domain reads DSGVTQTPKHLITATGQRVTLRCSPRSGDLSVYWYQQSLDQGLQFLIQYYNGEERAKGNILERFSAQQFPDLHSELNLSSLELGDSALYFCASSTRTVTSTDTQYFGPGTRLTVL.

The chain uses TRBV6-5 and TRBJ2-1; TRBD1 matches at 10 bases. Trimming at V came to 7 bases and at J to 6 bases, leaving 6 bases not matched to a gene. The germline gives CDR1 MNHEY, CDR2 SVGAGI. The CDR3 length is 14 residues. The CDR3 region is CASNSWTGGNEQFF. The CDR3 DNA follows: TGTGCCAGCAACTCGTGGACAGGGGGCAATGAGCAGTTCTTC.

The V gene is TRBV29-1, the J gene TRBJ1-2; 7 bases agree with TRBD1. This CDR3 is built from 15 residues. Trimming took 7 bases from V and 7 from J; bases not matched to a gene: 18. Looked up from germline, CDR1 is SQVTM and CDR2 is ANQGSEA. CDR3 region: CSGGDSGIGMGGYTF. The CDR3 DNA sequence: TGCAGCGGCGGGGACAGTGGTATTGGGATGGGTGGCTACACCTTC.

The rearrangement uses TRBV18 and TRBJ1-1; TRBD1 might be the D (6 bases). This CDR3 contains 13 residues. The germline V and J ends were trimmed by 5 bases and 4 bases, with 11 bases remaining between them. CDR1 and CDR2 (germline): KGHSH, LQKENI. The DNA of the CDR3 is TGTGCCAGCTCAACCACAGGGAGCACTGAAGCTTTCTTT. Translation gives CASSTTGSTEAFF.

This clone is medium-sized by share. The chain has TRBV14 and TRBJ1-1; TRBD1 aligns across 8 bases. The CDR3 is 14 amino acids. Germline lookup yields CDR1 SGHDN and CDR2 FVKESK. The ends lost 3 bases at V and 3 bases at J; junction bases unmatched: 3. This chain's CDR3 is CASSQDRVYTEAFF. As DNA, the CDR3 is TGTGCCAGCAGCCAGGACAGGGTTTACACTGAAGCTTTCTTT.

This clone showed up just a few times. The V gene is TRBV10-3, the J gene TRBJ1-5, with D hard to call. CDR1 is ENHRY and CDR2 is SYGVKD in the germline V gene. The CDR3 consists of 13 residues. The germline V and J ends were trimmed by 6 bases and 2 bases, with 8 bases remaining between them. CDR3 loop: CAIRGPGNQPQHF. CDR3 DNA: TGTGCCATCAGAGGCCCCGGCAATCAGCCCCAGCATTTT.

The DNA for the CDR3 is TGTGCCAGCAGACGGGTGGGTAACAGGAATGAAAAACTGTTTTTT. Its translation: CASRRVGNRNEKLFF. V gene TRBV2 combines with J gene TRBJ1-4; possibly TRBD1 for D (5 bases). The germline V gene has CDR1 SNHLY and CDR2 FYNNEI. V was shortened by 6 bases and J by 5 bases, with 16 bases between the two germline ends. The CDR3 spans 15 residues. Using reference TRBV2 and TRBJ1-4 for the parts outside the CDR3, the full variable domain is EPEVTQTPSHQVTQMGQEVILRCVPISNHLYFYWYRQILGQKVEFLVSFYNNEISEKSEIFDDQFSVERPDGSNFTLKIRSTKLEDSAMYFCASRRVGNRNEKLFFGSGTQLSVL.